One sample yielded the 29 T cell receptor beta chains listed below, sequenced in a study of blood T cell repertoires in COVID-19. This table comes from immunoSEQ multiplex PCR, and its TCRdb copy is limited to in-frame clones, with some not included. The sample shows about 300,000 clones, around 89% of them seen only once. What was sequenced was peripheral blood. These receptors all stem from a woman between 50 and 59 years old with COVID-19, enrolled during active disease.

The J gene is TRBJ1-4, the V gene TRBV19, with TRBD1 matching over 8 bases. The length of the CDR3 is 17 residues. V dropped 3 bases and J dropped 4; count of bases not matched to a gene: 10. Germline loops: CDR1 LNHDA, CDR2 SQIVND (reference sequence). This CDR3 reads CASSMGGQARNNEKLFF. The CDR3 coding sequence is TGTGCCAGTAGTATGGGGGGACAGGCCAGAAATAATGAAAAACTGTTTTTT.

This CDR3 reads CASRASGTSNTQYF. In DNA form, the CDR3 reads TGTGCCAGCAGAGCTAGCGGGACGTCCAATACGCAGTATTTT. This chain uses TRBV3-1 (or the pseudogene TRBV3-2) with TRBJ2-3; 9 bases align to TRBD2. V trimming: 6 bases; J trimming: 7 bases; junction bases outside the gene matches: 8. This CDR3 contains 14 residues. Germline assignment: CDR1 LGHDT and CDR2 YNNKEL (reference sequence).

The chain has TRBV11-3 and TRBJ2-3, with a possible D match to TRBD2 (7 bases). From germline, CDR1 is SGHNT and CDR2 YENEEA. V was clipped by 5 bases and J by 5 bases, with 23 bases between them. The CDR3 runs 17 residues. CDR3 region: CASSPSGGGRSGDTQYF. For the CDR3, the DNA is TGTGCCAGCAGCCCCTCCGGGGGCGGGAGATCAGGAGATACGCAGTATTTT.

J is TRBJ2-7 and V is TRBV15; 7 bases line up with TRBD1. The CDR3 covers 18 residues. Germline V gives CDR1 LNHNV, CDR2 YYDKDF (reference sequence). The V gene end was trimmed by 2 bases and the J gene end by 3 bases; junction bases not matched to a gene: 16. CDR3 nucleotides: TGTGCCACCAGCAGACCTACCGCCATGCCAGGGGGTCACTACGAGCAGTACTTC. It yields the protein CATSRPTAMPGGHYEQYF.

This chain links TRBV7-2 with TRBJ2-7; 7 bases agree with TRBD1. CDR3 length: 14 residues. The V segment lost 4 bases and the J segment 4 bases; nucleotides outside the gene matches: 7. Germline V lookup: CDR1 SGHTA, CDR2 FQGNSA. CDR3 in amino acids: CASSSPGQPYEQYF. The CDR3 DNA follows: TGTGCCAGCAGCTCACCGGGACAGCCATACGAGCAGTACTTC.

In DNA, the CDR3 is TGTGCCAGCAGCGTACTAGCGGGAGGGGACTTCACAGATACGCAGTATTTT. Protein product: CASSVLAGGDFTDTQYF. This chain links TRBV9 with TRBJ2-3, with TRBD2 matching 12 bases. The length of the CDR3 is 17 residues. With 1 base clipped from V and 2 bases from J, the junction kept 5 bases outside the gene matches. The germline V gene has CDR1 SGDLS and CDR2 YYNGEE.

V and J are TRBV5-4 and TRBJ2-7; 10 bases are shared with TRBD1. V shed 3 bases and J 3 bases; nucleotides not matched to a gene: 6. CDR3 length: 15 residues. Germline V gives CDR1 SGHNT, CDR2 YYREEE (reference sequence). The CDR3 DNA follows: TGTGCCAGCAGCTCTAGACGGACAGGGGGCTACGAGCAGTACTTC. The encoded protein is CASSSRRTGGYEQYF.

This chain joins TRBV7-6 and TRBJ2-3; 8 bases are a match to TRBD2. V was pared by 0 bases and J by 4 bases, with 9 bases of the junction left unmatched. The CDR3 has 17 amino acids. Germline assignment: CDR1 SGHVS and CDR2 FNYEAQ. The CDR3 nucleotides read TGTGCCAGCAGCTTAGCCCGACGCGCGGGAGGACCAGATACGCAGTATTTT. Translation gives CASSLARRAGGPDTQYF.

The rearrangement uses TRBV7-2 and TRBJ2-1, with D perhaps TRBD1 (6 bases). V lost 2 bases, J lost 4 bases, and 6 bases lay in between. This CDR3 contains 13 residues. Germline V gene data show CDR1 as SGHTA and CDR2 as FQGNSA. The CDR3 protein is CASSLQGYNEQFF. The CDR3 DNA is TGTGCCAGCAGCTTACAGGGGTACAATGAGCAGTTCTTC.

J is TRBJ2-1 and V is TRBV4-1; D not resolved. The CDR3 consists of 14 residues. Trimming cost V 0 bases and J 2 bases, with 5 bases left between them. Per the germline V gene, CDR1 is MGHRA and CDR2 is YSYEKL. The CDR3 region is CASSQDPAYNEQFF. The CDR3, as DNA: TGCGCCAGCAGCCAAGATCCAGCCTACAATGAGCAGTTCTTC.

This clone appeared once. The chain has TRBV18 and TRBJ1-1; D remains unclear. V was clipped by 2 bases and J by 0 bases, with 7 bases between them. This CDR3 contains 14 residues. Germline CDR1 and CDR2: KGHSH and LQKENI. The CDR3 here is CASSPGPLNTEAFF. The CDR3 nucleotides are TGTGCCAGCTCACCAGGGCCCTTGAACACTGAAGCTTTCTTT.

This chain uses TRBV4-1 with TRBJ2-4; D uncertain. The CDR3 length is 14 residues. The V end was cut by 0 bases, the J end by 3 bases, with 6 bases between. The V gene's germline CDR1 is MGHRA and CDR2 YSYEKL. Here the CDR3 DNA reads TGCGCCAGCAGCCAAGATAGAAACAAAAACATTCAGTACTTC. Translated, it gives CASSQDRNKNIQYF.

The CDR3 coding sequence is TGTGCCAGCAGCTCTCAACAGGTCCCTACACGGGGCTACACCTTC. Translation gives CASSSQQVPTRGYTF. This chain uses TRBV5-6 with TRBJ1-2, with a possible D match to TRBD1 (5 bases). This CDR3 spans 15 amino acids. Germline V CDR1 and CDR2: SGHDT, YYEEEE. The germline V and J ends were trimmed by 3 bases and 8 bases, with 20 bases remaining between them.

The chain couples TRBV6-4 to TRBJ2-7, with 9 nucleotides matching TRBD2. The CDR3 loop spans 16 amino acids. The germline CDR1 and CDR2 sequences are MRHNA and SNTAGT. J gave up 5 bases and V 4 bases, and 12 bases lay outside the gene matches. The CDR3 is CASSGMREGQPHEQYF. CDR3 DNA sequence: TGTGCCAGCAGTGGTATGCGGGAGGGCCAACCCCACGAGCAGTACTTC.

J is TRBJ2-1 and V is TRBV7-2, with 7 bases aligning to TRBD2. The CDR3 runs 16 residues. Trimming took 1 base from V and 0 from J; bases not matched to a gene: 3. Germline CDR1 SGHTA, CDR2 FQGNSA. The CDR3 is CASSLGAGSSYNEQFF. In nucleotides, the CDR3 is TGTGCCAGCAGCTTAGGAGCGGGAAGCTCCTACAATGAGCAGTTCTTC.

This clone appeared once. The chain carries TRBV19 and TRBJ2-5; 7 bases align to TRBD2. V lost 7 bases to trimming and J lost 4 bases; unmatched junction nucleotides: 15. CDR3 length equals 16 residues. Looked up from germline, CDR1 is LNHDA and CDR2 is SQIVND (reference sequence). DNA for the CDR3: TGTGCCAGTATGGGGCTAGCGGCTTCTGGATCAGAGACCCAGTACTTC. Translation gives CASMGLAASGSETQYF.

This chain uses TRBV4-3 with TRBJ2-1, with TRBD2 matching over 7 bases. The CDR3 runs 16 residues. V lost 1 base, J lost 3 bases, and 6 bases stayed unmatched. Germline-derived CDR1 and CDR2 are LGHNA and YSLEER. CDR3 DNA: TGCGCCAGCAGCCAAGGGGCGGGAGTCTACTACAATGAGCAGTTCTTC. The encoded protein is CASSQGAGVYYNEQFF.

J is TRBJ2-5 and V is TRBV12-5, with TRBD2 matching 13 bases. Germline CDR1 LGHNT, CDR2 FRNRAP. CDR3 size: 15 residues. V was pared by 2 bases and J by 4 bases, with 1 base of the junction left unmatched. The CDR3 loop is CASGLWTSGRETQYF. CDR3 nucleotide sequence: TGTGCTAGTGGTTTGTGGACTAGCGGGAGAGAGACCCAGTACTTC.

The V and J genes are TRBV27 and TRBJ2-7; 7 bases match TRBD1. The CDR3 sequence is 15 residues long. V dropped 4 bases and J dropped 2; count of bases not matched to a gene: 8. Germline CDR1 reads MNHEY; CDR2 reads SMNVEV (reference sequence). Here the CDR3 reads CASSYRDRGTYEQYF. Here the CDR3 DNA reads TGTGCCAGCAGTTACCGGGACAGAGGAACCTACGAGCAGTACTTC.

This chain joins TRBV6-5 and TRBJ2-1, with a tentative D call TRBD2 (5 bases). The germline gives CDR1 MNHEY, CDR2 SVGAGI. The CDR3 totals 16 residues. The V gene lost 0 bases and the J gene lost 6 bases, with 15 bases spanning the gap. The CDR3 region has the DNA TGTGCCAGCAGTTACTCGCGTATATCGGGGTCCAATGAGCAGTTCTTC. Translation gives CASSYSRISGSNEQFF.

The chain combines TRBV5-3 with TRBJ1-3, with unresolved D. TRBV5-3 counts as an open reading frame of uncertain function. The CDR3 length is 18 residues. The germline V and J ends were trimmed by 5 bases and 5 bases, with 26 bases remaining between them. The CDR3 nucleotides are TGTGCCAGAAGTCCCCATGCGGGAACGAGACAAGAAAGAAACACCATATATTTT. Translated, it gives CARSPHAGTRQERNTIYF.

The V and J genes are TRBV3-1 (or the pseudogene TRBV3-2) and TRBJ1-3, with TRBD1 identical over 9 bases. The CDR3 loop spans 17 amino acids. V lost 2 bases to trimming and J lost 5 bases; unmatched junction nucleotides: 10. Germline V CDR1 and CDR2: LGHDT, YNNKEL (reference sequence). The CDR3 DNA sequence: TGTGCCAGCAGCCAATCCGGGACAGGGATGGGTAGAAACACCATATATTTT. Protein product: CASSQSGTGMGRNTIYF.

In its sample, this clone was seen a few times. V usage is TRBV5-1 and J usage is TRBJ2-7; 9 nucleotides align to TRBD1. This CDR3 is built from 13 residues. V was pared by 8 bases and J by 3 bases, with 6 bases of the junction left unmatched. Germline V lookup: CDR1 SGHRS, CDR2 YFSETQ. CDR3 coding DNA: TGCGCCAGTTATGAGGACAGGGGCTACGAGCAGTACTTC. The encoded protein is CASYEDRGYEQYF.

The V call is TRBV9, the J call TRBJ1-5, with 8 nucleotides matching TRBD1. V was clipped by 3 bases and J by 1 base; unmatched bases: 15. CDR1 is SGDLS, CDR2 YYNGEE, per germline. This CDR3 is 19 amino acids long. The chain's CDR3 is CASSAAPGQGPISNQPQHF. CDR3 bases: TGTGCCAGCAGCGCCGCCCCCGGACAGGGCCCTATAAGCAATCAGCCCCAGCATTTT.

The gene calls are TRBV7-6 and TRBJ2-3, with 9 bases identical to TRBD2. The CDR3 extends over 17 amino acids. Germline values: CDR1 SGHVS, CDR2 FNYEAQ. V lost 0 bases, J lost 6 bases, and 10 bases stayed unmatched. CDR3 coding DNA: TGTGCCAGCAGCTTAGCGGGACTAGCCAAGGGAAGGGATACGCAGTATTTT. Protein sequence: CASSLAGLAKGRDTQYF.

V is TRBV5-1 and J is TRBJ2-5; 10 positions agree with TRBD2. Per germline, CDR1 SGHRS and CDR2 YFSETQ. Trimming took 5 bases from V and 5 from J; bases not matched to a gene: 9. The CDR3 sequence is 15 residues long. Here the CDR3 reads CASRRASGSWETQYF. In DNA form, the CDR3 reads TGCGCCAGCAGGCGGGCTAGCGGGAGTTGGGAGACCCAGTACTTC.

The chain uses TRBV19 and TRBJ1-5, with TRBD1 as a possible D gene (5 bases). Germline lookup yields CDR1 LNHDA and CDR2 SQIVND (reference sequence). The CDR3 is 16 amino acids. The ends were cut back, 0 bases at V and 5 bases at J, with 14 bases in the middle. CDR3 residues: CASSIDRRGSDQPQHF. The CDR3 nucleotides are TGTGCCAGTAGTATAGATCGGAGGGGATCCGATCAGCCCCAGCATTTT. Using reference TRBV19 and TRBJ1-5 for the parts outside the CDR3, the full variable domain is DGGITQSPKYLFRKEGQNVTLSCEQNLNHDAMYWYRQDPGQGLRLIYYSQIVNDFQKGDIAEGYSVSREKKESFPLTVTSAQKNPTAFYLCASSIDRRGSDQPQHFGDGTRLSIL.

The chain combines TRBV12-3 or TRBV12-4 with TRBJ1-5, with D perhaps matching TRBD1 (5 bases). The CDR3 is made up of 13 amino acids. Trimming removed 3 bases at V and 5 bases at J, with 8 bases between. The CDR3 sequence is CASSLLTDQPQHF. In nucleotides, the CDR3 is TGTGCCAGCAGTTTGCTGACAGATCAGCCCCAGCATTTT.

V gene TRBV5-1 combines with J gene TRBJ2-7, with a tentative D call TRBD1 (5 bases). Per germline, CDR1 SGHRS and CDR2 YFSETQ. Trimming shortened V by 2 bases and J by 0 bases, and 9 bases separated the two germline ends. The CDR3 is 14 residues long. The CDR3 protein is CASSFIQGSYEQYF. The CDR3 nucleotides read TGCGCCAGCAGCTTTATTCAGGGCTCCTACGAGCAGTACTTC.